Below, 3 T cell receptor beta chains from the same sample are listed, as sequenced in a study of CD8+ T cells in alopecia areata. Extracted RNA was reverse transcribed into cDNA, the sequencing template. Sequencing used immunoSEQ multiplex PCR; TCRdb keeps in-frame clones, though not all of them. The sample includes some 30,000 clones, around two thirds seen only once; the top ten take under 20%. What was sequenced was NKG2D-high CD8+ T cells sorted from blood. Source of these receptors: a human donor with alopecia areata.

The chain links TRBV18 to TRBJ1-4; a weak D match, TRBD1 (6 bases). The V end was cut by 1 base, the J end by 8 bases, with 17 bases between. Germline CDR1 reads KGHSH; CDR2 reads LQKENI. The CDR3 contains 16 residues. The CDR3 DNA sequence: TGTGCCAGCTCACCACGTTTCTTGGGGGCAGAAGAAAAACTGTTTTTT. Translated: CASSPRFLGAEEKLFF. Combining the CDR3 with reference TRBV18 and TRBJ1-4 gives the whole variable domain NAGVMQNPRHLVRRRGQEARLRCSPMKGHSHVYWYRQLPEEGLKFMVYLQKENIIDESGMPKERFSAEFPKEGPSILRIQQVVRGDSAAYFCASSPRFLGAEEKLFFGSGTQLSVL.

The chain combines TRBV4-1 with TRBJ2-7; D is unclear. This CDR3 has 15 amino acids. Per germline, CDR1 MGHRA and CDR2 YSYEKL. With 0 bases removed from V and 0 bases from J, the gap between germline ends came to 9 bases. CDR3 region: CASSQDIRSSYEQYF. CDR3 nucleotide sequence: TGCGCCAGCAGCCAAGATATCCGGTCCTCCTACGAGCAGTACTTC.

The DNA of the CDR3 is TGTGCCAGCAGCTTGGACGGAGCGGCGGAGCAGTACTTC. This translates into CASSLDGAAEQYF. The chain is built from TRBV5-4 and TRBJ2-7; D is perhaps TRBD2 (5 bases). The CDR3 extends over 13 amino acids. The germline V gene encodes CDR1 SGHNT and CDR2 YYREEE (reference sequence). V lost 0 bases to trimming and J lost 7 bases, with 11 bases between them.